A single count supports the clone carrying this T cell receptor (beta chain). Its antigen is not known. A read error may account for a junction end that differs from germline. Germline lookup yields CDR1 MGHRA and CDR2 YSYEKL. CDR3 length: 16 residues. This record comes from a study of T-cell memory formation after mild COVID-19. Using constant-segment primers, 5'RACE produced TCR alpha and TCR beta cDNA libraries carrying sample barcodes and UMIs. TCRdb processed the 5' RACE reads anew with MiXCR; each CDR3 protein has one entry. The sample lists 200,000 to 250,000 distinct CDR3 sequences; approximately 9% were seen once. Whole-study results and caveats: While clones contracting from day 15 to 85 were balanced between CD4 and CD8, later expanders leaned CD4+.

The sample consisted of PBMCs or a T cell subset sorted from them (not recorded which). This chain uses TRBV4-1 with TRBJ1-2; tentative D call: TRBD1 (6 bases). The receptor was derived from a man younger than 35 who had mild COVID-19 (a few samples of this study predate the infection). Cell type and time point are not known. CDR3 region: CDSSQGERTVNYGYTF. The CDR3, as DNA: TGCGACAGCAGCCAAGGGGAGAGGACAGTGAACTATGGCTACACCTTC.